The clone carrying this TCR beta chain was counted once. As yet, its antigen is unknown. The V and J ends lost 2 bases and 2 bases respectively, with 15 bases between them. Germline CDR1 is KGHSH and CDR2 is LQKENI. This CDR3 is 16 amino acids long. The time point: after dendritic cell vaccination, including at tumor progression/relapse. The data were produced by immunoSEQ multiplex PCR, yet TCRdb's version contains in-frame clones alone and is incomplete. Altogether more than 95,000 clones are present, around 80% being singletons, with the ten largest covering approximately 5.5%. The data belong to a study of glioma-infiltrating T cells after dendritic cell vaccination. Study-level findings and limits: Survival was not directly related to TCR clonality in these patients.

V and J are TRBV18 and TRBJ1-2; D gene ambiguous. The sequencing used blood, collected after dendritic cell vaccination. This clonotype was sampled from a human donor with glioblastoma. The CDR3 reads CASSPIGRGSNYGYTF. The CDR3 DNA is TGTGCCAGCTCACCAATAGGGCGGGGATCCAACTATGGCTACACCTTC.